These 5 T cell receptor beta chains came from one sample sequenced in a study of regulatory T cells in long-lasting Graves disease. Libraries of TCR beta came from iRepertoire HTBI primers plus Arm-PCR of CDR3 regions. One entry per CDR3 protein, called by TCRdb with MiXCR from the multiplex PCR reads. The profile covers more than 300,000 distinct CDR3 sequences, with roughly a sixth appearing a single time and approximately 21% taken by the ten largest. As to time point: newly diagnosed GD, antithyroid drugs for less than 3 months. PBMC-derived RNA was used for the TCR library. The sequences come from peripheral blood mononuclear cells (PBMCs), collected at new diagnosis, from a patient treated with antithyroid drugs. The receptors shown here come from a female donor with Graves disease.

In DNA form, the CDR3 reads TGTGCTAGTGGTCCCGGGTCTGGAAACACCATATATTTT. Translated: CASGPGSGNTIYF. V and J are TRBV12-5 and TRBJ1-3; no clear D gene. The CDR3 is 13 residues long. Germline CDR1 is LGHNT and CDR2 is FRNRAP. Trimming shortened V by 5 bases and J by 1 base, and 6 bases separated the two germline ends. The full variable domain, completed using reference TRBV12-5 and TRBJ1-3, is DARVTQTPRHKVTEMGQEVTMRCQPILGHNTVFWYRQTMMQGLELLAYFRNRAPLDDSGMPKDRFSAEMPDATLATLKIQPSEPRDSAVYFCASGPGSGNTIYFGEGSWLTVV.

There are many counts of this clonotype. The V gene is TRBV3-1, the J gene TRBJ1-1, with D possibly being TRBD1 (5 bases). With 2 bases removed from V and 5 bases from J, the gap between germline ends came to 9 bases. Per the germline V gene, CDR1 is LGHDT and CDR2 is YNNKEL (reference sequence). This CDR3 comprises 13 residues. DNA for the CDR3: TGTGCCAGCAGCCAATATGAGGGGACTGAAGCTTTCTTT. It codes for CASSQYEGTEAFF.

This clonotype was seen repeatedly, ten times or more. The J gene is TRBJ2-1, the V gene TRBV6-1; TRBD2 agrees at 11 bases. Germline-derived CDR1 and CDR2 are MNHNS and SASEGT. Trimming cost V 8 bases and J 3 bases; bases outside gene matches: 15. CDR3 length: 18 amino acids. This chain's CDR3 is CASQSRTSGFSDYNEQFF. DNA for the CDR3: TGTGCCAGCCAGTCCCGGACTAGCGGGTTTTCTGACTACAATGAGCAGTTCTTC.

V is TRBV12-3 or TRBV12-4 and J is TRBJ1-3; D gene ambiguous. The CDR3 has 11 residues. The ends were cut back, 10 bases at V and 1 base at J, with 5 bases in the middle. The CDR3 region has the DNA TGTGCCACCTTTTCTGGAAACACCATATATTTT. The encoded protein is CATFSGNTIYF.

The chain links TRBV14 to TRBJ2-1, with TRBD2 matching 11 bases. Unmatched junction bases numbered 11, after V lost 2 bases and J lost 5 bases. The V gene's germline CDR1 is SGHDN and CDR2 FVKESK. This CDR3 comprises 18 residues. The CDR3 protein is CASSQLIYGTSGDNEQFF. CDR3 nucleotides: TGTGCCAGCAGCCAACTCATTTACGGGACTAGCGGAGACAATGAGCAGTTCTTC.